These 27 T cell receptor beta chains originate from one sample sequenced in a study of identical twins. One entry per CDR3 protein results from TCRdb running MiXCR on the 5' RACE reads. The sample carries 240,000 or so distinct CDR3 sequences, roughly 7% recorded once. These sequences were also reported in another study, on yellow fever vaccine responses in identical twins.

Sequencing input: memory (CD45RO+) T cells sorted from blood. The receptor set was obtained from a woman aged 18-35 years in good health.

V usage is TRBV4-2 and J usage is TRBJ1-5, with D uncertain. CDR1 and CDR2 from the germline V gene are LGHNA and YNFKEQ. The CDR3 sequence is 17 residues long. V dropped 0 bases and J dropped 2 bases, with 14 bases sitting between them. As DNA, the CDR3 is TGTGCCAGCAGCCAAGATCGATTCAGGAGGGGCAATCAGCCCCAGCATTTT. Protein sequence: CASSQDRFRRGNQPQHF.

In this sample, this clonotype turned up many times. The V and J genes are TRBV7-9 and TRBJ2-1; 7 positions match TRBD2. With 5 bases clipped from V and 4 bases from J, the junction kept 2 bases outside the gene matches. CDR3 size: 13 residues. CDR1 and CDR2 (germline): SEHNR, FQNEAQ (reference sequence). The CDR3, as DNA: TGTGCCAGCAGCGACGGGGGGTACAATGAGCAGTTCTTC. Translated: CASSDGGYNEQFF.

This clonotype was detected ten times or more. The J gene is TRBJ2-1, the V gene TRBV15; 13 bases agree with TRBD2. Losses at the gene ends were 0 bases for V and 9 bases for J; bases not matched to a gene: 8. The CDR3 spans 17 residues. Germline V gene sequence: CDR1 LNHNV, CDR2 YYDKDF (reference sequence). CDR3: CATSRERTSGSRGEQFF. CDR3 coding DNA: TGTGCCACCAGCAGAGAAAGGACTAGCGGGAGTAGGGGTGAGCAGTTCTTC.

The CDR3 sequence: CASRTGASTGELFF. The CDR3 DNA reads as TGTGCCAGCAGGACAGGGGCGAGCACCGGGGAGCTGTTTTTT. This chain connects TRBV13 to TRBJ2-2; 8 bases are a match to TRBD1. CDR3 length: 14 residues. From germline, CDR1 is PRHDT and CDR2 FYEKMQ (reference sequence). The V segment lost 6 bases and the J segment 4 bases; nucleotides outside the gene matches: 4.

The V and J genes are TRBV5-1 and TRBJ2-3, with TRBD1 matching 11 bases. The CDR3 has 14 amino acids. Germline V lookup: CDR1 SGHRS, CDR2 YFSETQ. Trimming took 4 bases from V and 5 from J; bases not matched to a gene: 3. The CDR3 DNA reads as TGCGCCAGCAGCAAGGGACAGGGGGTAGATACGCAGTATTTT. It codes for CASSKGQGVDTQYF.

Only a few counts were recorded for this clonotype. This chain joins TRBV12-3 or TRBV12-4 and TRBJ2-6; TRBD2 aligns across 14 bases. The CDR3 is 19 amino acids. Losses at the gene ends were 7 bases for V and 2 bases for J; bases not matched to a gene: 10. The CDR3 is CASTNERLAGGPGANVLTF. The CDR3 DNA is TGTGCCAGCACCAACGAGAGACTAGCGGGAGGGCCTGGGGCCAACGTCCTGACTTTC.

This clonotype was seen a few times. This sequence joins TRBV6-1 and TRBJ2-7; 7 bases agree with TRBD1. The CDR3 has 16 amino acids. From germline, CDR1 is MNHNS and CDR2 SASEGT. Trimming at V came to 6 bases and at J to 1 base, leaving 12 bases not matched to a gene. CDR3 protein: CASRPRQGRLSYEQYV. In DNA form, the CDR3 reads TGTGCCAGCAGGCCGCGACAGGGAAGACTTTCCTACGAGCAGTACGTC.

About this clonotype itself: This may come from a read error, since a much larger clone is one base off. The genes are TRBV5-1 and TRBJ2-7; D tentatively reads TRBD1 or TRBD2 (5 bases each). The germline V gene encodes CDR1 SGHRS and CDR2 YFSETQ. The CDR3 length is 15 residues. The CDR3 loop is CATSLEGHRSYEQYF. The CDR3 coding sequence is TGCGCCACCAGCTTAGAGGGGCATCGCTCCTACGAGCAGTACTTC.

This clonotype was counted ten times or more. The chain links TRBV12-3 or TRBV12-4 to TRBJ1-4; unclear D gene. V lost 5 bases to trimming and J lost 8 bases, with 18 bases between them. CDR3 length: 15 residues. The CDR3 region has the DNA TGTGCCAGCAGTCTCACCTCCGGAGCATCCGAAAAACTGTTTTTT. As protein: CASSLTSGASEKLFF.

This clonotype was seen at least ten times. The chain links TRBV27 to TRBJ2-7; 11 positions agree with TRBD1. Germline trimming cut 2 bases from V and 6 bases from J; bases unmatched to any gene: 0. Germline CDR1 and CDR2: MNHEY and SMNVEV (reference sequence). The CDR3 runs 13 residues. The CDR3: CASSLGTGGEQYF. The CDR3, as DNA: TGTGCCAGCAGTTTAGGGACAGGGGGCGAGCAGTACTTC.

The chain is built from TRBV9 and TRBJ1-1; 7 bases fit TRBD1. Unmatched junction bases numbered 6, after V lost 0 bases and J lost 4 bases. The CDR3 has 15 amino acids. CDR1 and CDR2 from the germline V gene are SGDLS and YYNGEE. CDR3 loop: CASSVGGGRGTEAFF. The CDR3 nucleotides are TGTGCCAGCAGCGTAGGAGGGGGCAGGGGCACTGAAGCTTTCTTT.

This clonotype came up many times. In nucleotides, the CDR3 is TGTGCCAGCAGCTCCAGAGGGGGGGACCCTACTACCTACGAGCAGTACTTC. Translated: CASSSRGGDPTTYEQYF. The rearrangement uses TRBV7-9 and TRBJ2-7; D might be TRBD2 (7 bases). The CDR3 runs 17 residues. Germline CDR1 and CDR2: SEHNR and FQNEAQ (reference sequence). V was cut by 4 bases and J by 2 bases, with 21 bases left in between. Filled out from reference TRBV7-9 and TRBJ2-7, the complete variable domain reads DTGVSQNPRHKITKRGQNVTFRCDPISEHNRLYWYRQTLGQGPEFLTYFQNEAQLEKSRLLSDRFSAERPKGSFSTLEIQRTEQGDSAMYLCASSSRGGDPTTYEQYFGPGTRLTVT.

V gene TRBV29-1 combines with J gene TRBJ2-7; 16 bases map to TRBD2. The CDR3 extends over 13 amino acids. Per the germline V gene, CDR1 is SQVTM and CDR2 is ANQGSEA. Unmatched junction bases numbered 2, after V lost 3 bases and J lost 9 bases. In DNA, the CDR3 is TGCAGCGTTGAGGGGACTAGCGGGAGGGGGCAGTACTTC. Translating it yields CSVEGTSGRGQYF.

There are a few counts of this clonotype. The chain joins TRBV20-1 to TRBJ2-2; 15 bases agree with TRBD2. This CDR3 is built from 16 residues. The V and J ends lost 4 bases and 4 bases, in that order; junction bases with no gene match: 4. In germline, CDR1 is DFQATT, CDR2 SNEGSKA (reference sequence). The DNA for the CDR3 is TGCAGTGCTACTAGGACTAGCGGGAGGGTCACCGGGGAGCTGTTTTTT. Protein sequence: CSATRTSGRVTGELFF.

This clonotype was seen a few times. The chain joins TRBV2 to TRBJ2-5; TRBD2 matches at 8 bases. From germline, CDR1 is SNHLY and CDR2 FYNNEI. The trim removed 5 bases at V and 5 bases at J, leaving 4 bases unmatched. The CDR3 totals 13 residues. CDR3 amino acids: CASSSSGGETQYF. CDR3 nucleotides: TGTGCCAGCAGTTCAAGCGGGGGCGAGACCCAGTACTTC.

The table lists this clonotype with many counts. This rearrangement joins TRBV12-3 or TRBV12-4 to TRBJ2-5, with 11 nucleotides matching TRBD2. There are 17 residues in the CDR3. The V and J ends lost 6 bases and 5 bases, in that order; junction bases with no gene match: 14. As DNA, the CDR3 is TGTGCCAGCAGCCCGGGACTAGCGGAGACGCTCCGGGAGACCCAGTACTTC. This gives the protein CASSPGLAETLRETQYF.

The chain employs TRBV20-1 and TRBJ2-7, with a weak D call TRBD2 (5 bases). This CDR3 comprises 16 residues. Germline CDR1 reads DFQATT; CDR2 reads SNEGSKA (reference sequence). V lost 5 bases, J lost 2 bases, and 22 bases lay in between. CDR3 sequence reads: CSAGRTTLGVAYEQYV. Here the CDR3 DNA reads TGCAGTGCTGGCCGAACGACTCTCGGGGTAGCCTACGAGCAGTACGTC.

This clonotype was picked up many times. The V call is TRBV4-1, the J call TRBJ1-2; no reliable D call. In germline, CDR1 is MGHRA, CDR2 YSYEKL. Trimming cost V 0 bases and J 4 bases, with 9 bases left between them. This CDR3 has 14 amino acids. The CDR3 sequence is CASSQDGLVYGYTF. CDR3 DNA sequence: TGCGCCAGCAGCCAAGACGGATTGGTCTATGGCTACACCTTC.

In its sample, this clonotype was seen a few times. J is TRBJ1-6 and V is TRBV7-8; D uncertain. The CDR3 loop spans 15 amino acids. V shed 1 base and J shed 7 bases, with 11 bases lying between them. Germline V gene sequence: CDR1 SGHVS, CDR2 FQNEAQ. The CDR3 region has the DNA TGTGCCAGCAGCTTAGGGTCAGCCAGCAATTCACCCCTCCACTTT. Protein sequence: CASSLGSASNSPLHF. The complete variable domain, with remaining parts taken from reference TRBV7-8 and TRBJ1-6, reads GAGVSQSPRYKVAKRGQDVALRCDPISGHVSLFWYQQALGQGPEFLTYFQNEAQLDKSGLPSDRFFAERPEGSVSTLKIQRTQQEDSAVYLCASSLGSASNSPLHFGNGTRLTVT.

This clonotype showed up just a few times. J is TRBJ2-2 and V is TRBV25-1, with 10 bases fitting TRBD2. Germline V gives CDR1 MGHDK, CDR2 SYGVNS. After removal of 2 bases from V and 3 bases from J, the junction contained 0 bases not matched to a gene. The CDR3 extends over 15 amino acids. The CDR3 here is CASSESGRDTGELFF. The CDR3 nucleotides read TGTGCCAGCAGTGAAAGCGGGAGGGACACCGGGGAGCTGTTTTTT.

This clonotype appeared many times. The chain employs TRBV20-1 and TRBJ1-1; D ambiguous. Germline V gene sequence: CDR1 DFQATT, CDR2 SNEGSKA (reference sequence). The CDR3 consists of 12 residues. The CDR3 loop is CRTRGMNTEAFF. Written as DNA, the CDR3 is TGCAGGACCAGAGGGATGAACACTGAAGCTTTCTTT.

This clonotype came up a few times. The V and J genes are TRBV7-9 and TRBJ2-5; TRBD1 might be the D (5 bases). The CDR3 extends over 17 amino acids. CDR1 SEHNR and CDR2 FQNEAQ come from the germline V gene (reference sequence). Trimming shortened V by 0 bases and J by 2 bases, and 16 bases separated the two germline ends. The chain's CDR3 is CASSLALDSLSQETQYF. DNA for the CDR3: TGTGCCAGCAGCTTAGCGCTAGACAGCCTCAGTCAAGAGACCCAGTACTTC.

This clonotype was seen a handful of times. This chain connects TRBV20-1 to TRBJ2-7; 11 nucleotides agree with TRBD2. With V trimmed by 4 bases and J by 1 base, 3 bases remained unmatched. CDR3 length: 14 amino acids. The germline V gene has CDR1 DFQATT and CDR2 SNEGSKA (reference sequence). The CDR3 region has the DNA TGCAGTGCTATTAGCGGGAGGGGATCCTACGAGCAGTACTTC. It specifies CSAISGRGSYEQYF.

The count of this clonotype is one. A much larger clone differs from this one at a single base, so this may be a read error. The chain has TRBV3-1 and TRBJ2-7; a weak D match, TRBD1 (6 bases). Germline V gives CDR1 LGHDT, CDR2 YNNKEL (reference sequence). This CDR3 is 13 amino acids long. This CDR3 reads CASSRGQSYEQSV. As DNA, the CDR3 is TGTGCCAGCAGCAGAGGACAGTCCTACGAGCAGTCCGTC.

A few counts support this clonotype. The chain joins TRBV19 to TRBJ2-2; the match to TRBD1 covers 8 bases. This CDR3 comprises 14 residues. The V segment lost 7 bases and the J segment 4 bases; nucleotides outside the gene matches: 5. Germline V gene lookup returns CDR1 LNHDA and CDR2 SQIVND (reference sequence). The CDR3 DNA sequence: TGTGCCAGTACCCGCACAGGGGGCACCGGGGAGCTGTTTTTT. It translates to CASTRTGGTGELFF.

The gene calls are TRBV15 and TRBJ2-7; D possibly corresponds to TRBD2 (6 bases). V was shortened by 0 bases and J by 1 base, with 10 bases between the two germline ends. The CDR3 is 15 amino acids. Germline V gene lookup returns CDR1 LNHNV and CDR2 YYDKDF (reference sequence). CDR3 DNA sequence: TGTGCCACCAGCAGAGAAATTGGACTATCCTACGAGCAGTACTTC. Protein sequence: CATSREIGLSYEQYF.

The sample holds a few counts of this clonotype. This chain uses TRBV11-3 with TRBJ2-1, with 12 bases identical to TRBD2. V shed 5 bases, J shed 7 bases, and the junction held 9 bases outside the gene matches. The CDR3 has 16 residues. From germline, CDR1 is SGHNT and CDR2 YENEEA. CDR3 coding DNA: TGTGCCAGCAGCCGGAACGGACTAGCGGGATGGAATGAGCAGTTCTTC. It is translated as CASSRNGLAGWNEQFF. Based on the CDR3 plus reference TRBV11-3 and TRBJ2-1, the full variable domain is EAGVVQSPRYKIIEKKQPVAFWCNPISGHNTLYWYLQNLGQGPELLIRYENEEAVDDSQLPKDRFSAERLKGVDSTLKIQPAELGDSAVYLCASSRNGLAGWNEQFFGPGTRLTVL.